Listed here is a single T cell receptor beta chain. V was trimmed by 2 bases and J by 3 bases, leaving 10 bases between them. The germline V gene has CDR1 LNHDA and CDR2 SQIVND (reference sequence). The CDR3 contains 14 residues. The record originates from a study of blood T cell repertoires in COVID-19. Only in-frame clones appear in the TCRdb table, and some are missing; sequencing was by immunoSEQ multiplex PCR. This table holds just under 350,000 clones, about 83% found once. Sequenced input: peripheral blood. The clonotype originates from a man aged 25 to 40 with active or convalescent COVID-19. The gene calls are TRBV19 and TRBJ1-1; D remains unclear. DNA of the CDR3: TGTGCCAGTAGTATATCTGGCGGTGACACTGAAGCTTTCTTT. It encodes CASSISGGDTEAFF.